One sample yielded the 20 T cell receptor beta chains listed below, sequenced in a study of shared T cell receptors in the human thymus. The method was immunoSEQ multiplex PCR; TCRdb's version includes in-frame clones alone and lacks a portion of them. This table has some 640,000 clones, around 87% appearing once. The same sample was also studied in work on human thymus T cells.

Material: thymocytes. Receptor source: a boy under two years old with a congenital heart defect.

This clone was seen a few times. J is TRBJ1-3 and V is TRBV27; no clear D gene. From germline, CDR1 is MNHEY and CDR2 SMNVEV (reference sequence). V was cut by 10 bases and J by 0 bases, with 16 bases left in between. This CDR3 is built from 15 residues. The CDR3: CAIVFDTCSGNTIYF. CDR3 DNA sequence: TGTGCCATAGTCTTCGACACCTGCTCTGGAAACACCATATATTTT.

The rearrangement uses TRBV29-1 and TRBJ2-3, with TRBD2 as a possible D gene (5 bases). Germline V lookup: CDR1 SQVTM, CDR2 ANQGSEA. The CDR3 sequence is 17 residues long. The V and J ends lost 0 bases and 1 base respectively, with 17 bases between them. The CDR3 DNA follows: TGCAGCGTTGAAGATAGGAGGTACGGAACACGCACAGATACGCAGTATTTT. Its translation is CSVEDRRYGTRTDTQYF.

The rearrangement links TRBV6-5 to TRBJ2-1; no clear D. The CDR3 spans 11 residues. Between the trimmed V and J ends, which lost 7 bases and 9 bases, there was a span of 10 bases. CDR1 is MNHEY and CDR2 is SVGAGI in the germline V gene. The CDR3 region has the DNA TGTGCCAGCAATGGTCTAGGTGAGCAGTTCTTC. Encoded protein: CASNGLGEQFF.

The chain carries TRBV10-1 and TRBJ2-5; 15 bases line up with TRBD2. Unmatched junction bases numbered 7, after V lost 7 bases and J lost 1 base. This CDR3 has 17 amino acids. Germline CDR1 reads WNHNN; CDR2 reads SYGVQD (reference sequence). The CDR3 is CASISPGLAGGQETQYF. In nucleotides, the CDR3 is TGCGCCAGCATTTCGCCGGGACTAGCGGGAGGCCAAGAGACCCAGTACTTC.

The chain's CDR3 is CASRDRGEQFF. In nucleotides, the CDR3 is TGTGCCAGCAGGGACAGGGGTGAGCAGTTCTTC. The chain combines TRBV2 with TRBJ2-1, with 9 bases that match TRBD1. Germline trimming cut 6 bases from V and 9 bases from J; bases unmatched to any gene: 0. CDR1 is SNHLY and CDR2 is FYNNEI in the germline V gene. There are 11 residues in the CDR3.

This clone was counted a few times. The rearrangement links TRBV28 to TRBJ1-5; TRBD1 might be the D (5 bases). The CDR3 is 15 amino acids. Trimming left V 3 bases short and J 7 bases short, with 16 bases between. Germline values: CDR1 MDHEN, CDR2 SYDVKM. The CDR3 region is CASSLVGGGWQPQHF. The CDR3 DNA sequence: TGTGCCAGCAGTTTGGTTGGGGGGGGATGGCAGCCCCAGCATTTT.

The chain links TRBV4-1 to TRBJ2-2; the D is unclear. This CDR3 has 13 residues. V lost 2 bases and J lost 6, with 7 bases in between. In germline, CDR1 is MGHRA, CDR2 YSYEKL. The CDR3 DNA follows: TGCGCCAGCAGCCAAACTGAGGCCGGGGAGCTGTTTTTT. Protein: CASSQTEAGELFF.

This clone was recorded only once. The CDR3 is CAIGNSPLHF. Here the CDR3 DNA reads TGTGCCATCGGGAATTCACCCCTCCACTTT. The rearrangement uses TRBV6-6 and TRBJ1-6; no clear D. From germline, CDR1 is MNHNY and CDR2 SVGAGI (reference sequence). The CDR3 length is 10 residues. Trimming cost V 10 bases and J 7 bases, with 5 bases left between them.

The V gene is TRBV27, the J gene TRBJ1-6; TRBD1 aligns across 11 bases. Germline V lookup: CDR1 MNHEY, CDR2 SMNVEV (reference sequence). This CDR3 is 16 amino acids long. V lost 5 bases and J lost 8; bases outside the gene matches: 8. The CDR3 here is CASSPRKDRGHSPLHF. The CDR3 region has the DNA TGTGCCAGCAGTCCGCGCAAGGACAGGGGGCATTCACCCCTCCACTTT.

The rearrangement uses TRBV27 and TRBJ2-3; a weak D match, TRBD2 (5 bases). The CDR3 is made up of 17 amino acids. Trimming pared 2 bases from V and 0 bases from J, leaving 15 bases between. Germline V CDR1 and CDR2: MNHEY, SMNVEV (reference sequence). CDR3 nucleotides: TGTGCCAGCAGTTTAAAGGGAGCGGTCCAGAGCACAGATACGCAGTATTTT. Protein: CASSLKGAVQSTDTQYF.

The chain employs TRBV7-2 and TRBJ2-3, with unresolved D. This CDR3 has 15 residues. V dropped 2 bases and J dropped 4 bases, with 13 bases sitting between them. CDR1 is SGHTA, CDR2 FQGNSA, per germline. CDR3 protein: CASSLIPLLSDTQYF. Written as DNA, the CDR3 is TGTGCCAGCAGCTTAATTCCCCTACTATCAGATACGCAGTATTTT. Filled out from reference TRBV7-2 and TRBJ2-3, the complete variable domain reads GAGVSQSPSNKVTEKGKDVELRCDPISGHTALYWYRQSLGQGLEFLIYFQGNSAPDKSGLPSDRFSAERTGGSVSTLTIQRTQQEDSAVYLCASSLIPLLSDTQYFGPGTRLTVL.

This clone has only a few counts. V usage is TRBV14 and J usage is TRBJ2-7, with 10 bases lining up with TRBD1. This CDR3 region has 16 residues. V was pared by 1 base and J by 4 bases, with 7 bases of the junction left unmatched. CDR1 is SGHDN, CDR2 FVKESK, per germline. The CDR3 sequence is CASSQAGTGDLYEQYF. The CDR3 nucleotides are TGTGCCAGCAGCCAAGCAGGGACAGGGGATCTGTACGAGCAGTACTTC.

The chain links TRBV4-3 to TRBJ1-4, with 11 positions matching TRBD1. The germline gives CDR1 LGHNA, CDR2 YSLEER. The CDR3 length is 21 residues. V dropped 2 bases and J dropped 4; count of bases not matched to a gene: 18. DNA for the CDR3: TGCGCCAGCAGCCAAAGGCCCCACTCGGACAGGGGGCGCCTTGATAATGAAAAACTGTTTTTT. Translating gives CASSQRPHSDRGRLDNEKLFF.

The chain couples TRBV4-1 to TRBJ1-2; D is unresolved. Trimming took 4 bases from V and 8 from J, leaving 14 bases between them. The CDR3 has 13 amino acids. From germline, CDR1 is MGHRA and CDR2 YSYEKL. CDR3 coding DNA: TGCGCCAGCAGCCGTCTCCCGACACGCGGCTACACCTTC. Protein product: CASSRLPTRGYTF.

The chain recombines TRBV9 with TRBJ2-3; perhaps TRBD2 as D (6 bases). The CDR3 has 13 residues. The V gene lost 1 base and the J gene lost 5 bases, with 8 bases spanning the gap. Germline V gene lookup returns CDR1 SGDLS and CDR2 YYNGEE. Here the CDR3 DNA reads TGTGCCAGCAGCGTACTGGGGGGAGATACGCAGTATTTT. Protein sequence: CASSVLGGDTQYF.

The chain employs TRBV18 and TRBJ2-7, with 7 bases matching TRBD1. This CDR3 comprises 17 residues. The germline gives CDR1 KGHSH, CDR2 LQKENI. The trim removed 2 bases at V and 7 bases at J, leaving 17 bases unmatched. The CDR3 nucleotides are TGTGCCAGCTCACCAGGTATGACAGGGAAGGACCCTAGTGAGCAGTACTTC. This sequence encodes CASSPGMTGKDPSEQYF.

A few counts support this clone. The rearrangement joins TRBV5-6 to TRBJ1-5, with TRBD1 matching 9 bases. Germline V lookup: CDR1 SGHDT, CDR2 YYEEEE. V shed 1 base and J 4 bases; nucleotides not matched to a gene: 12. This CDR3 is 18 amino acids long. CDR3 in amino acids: CASSLSGTGKGGNQPQHF. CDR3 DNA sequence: TGTGCCAGCAGCTTGTCGGGGACAGGGAAAGGTGGAAATCAGCCCCAGCATTTT.

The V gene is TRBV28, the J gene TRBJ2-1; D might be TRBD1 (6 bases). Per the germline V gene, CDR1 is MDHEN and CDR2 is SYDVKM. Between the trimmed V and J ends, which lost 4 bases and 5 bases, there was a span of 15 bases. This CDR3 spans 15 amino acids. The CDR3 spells CASSSHDKGDNEQFF. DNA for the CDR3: TGTGCCAGCAGTTCTCACGATAAGGGGGACAATGAGCAGTTCTTC.

This CDR3 is CASSNAFTGTGFYGYTF. In nucleotides, the CDR3 is TGTGCCAGCAGTAATGCCTTCACCGGGACAGGGTTCTATGGCTACACCTTC. This sequence joins TRBV28 and TRBJ1-2; 9 bases are a match to TRBD1. CDR1 MDHEN and CDR2 SYDVKM come from the germline V gene. After removal of 5 bases from V and 4 bases from J, the junction contained 14 bases not matched to a gene. CDR3 length equals 17 residues.

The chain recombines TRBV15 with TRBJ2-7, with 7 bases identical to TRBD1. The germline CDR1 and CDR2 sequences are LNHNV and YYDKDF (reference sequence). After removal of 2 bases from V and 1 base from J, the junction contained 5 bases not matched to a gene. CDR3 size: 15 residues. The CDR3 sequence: CATSRLTGRSYEQYF. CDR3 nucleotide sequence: TGTGCCACCAGCAGACTGACAGGGCGTTCCTACGAGCAGTACTTC.